A selection of T cell receptor beta chains follows, all from one sample in a study of CD8 T cells in Susac syndrome. Each CDR3 protein gets one entry after TCRdb re-called the immunoSEQ multiplex PCR reads with MiXCR. The table lists 110,000 or so distinct CDR3 sequences, approximately 90% of them singletons, with around 0.12% in the top ten. Sample: CD8+ T cells from PBMCs. The receptors derive from a human donor in good health. The CDR3 runs from the conserved cysteine through the conserved F or W. The D gene is left open where the match is weak. Clone size is stated in some rows and not others, as once, few, many or a class when expanded.

d_gene	v_gene	j_gene	abundance	CDR3aa	CDR3nt
-	TRBV7-9	TRBJ2-1	-	CASTRDLYNEQFF	TGTGCCAGCACCAGGGACCTCTACAATGAGCAGTTCTTC
-	TRBV30	TRBJ1-1	-	CAWRQGILNTEAFF	TGTGCCTGGAGGCAAGGGATCCTGAACACTGAAGCTTTCTTT
-	TRBV21-1	TRBJ2-1	-	CASSKEGGIPLYNEQFF	TGTGCCAGCAGCAAAGAGGGGGGTATCCCCCTCTACAATGAGCAGTTCTTC
TRBD2	TRBV4-3	TRBJ2-5	-	CASSQEHRGGQETQYF	TGCGCCAGCAGCCAAGAGCATCGGGGGGGGCAAGAGACCCAGTACTTC
-	TRBV6-2/TRBV6-3	TRBJ2-7	once	CASSYAAGEAASSYEQYF	TGTGCCAGCAGTTACGCGGCAGGGGAAGCGGCGAGCTCCTACGAGCAGTACTTC
-	TRBV7-3	TRBJ2-1	once	CASSLNDRMNNEQFF	TGTGCCAGCAGCTTAAACGACAGAATGAACAATGAGCAGTTCTTC
-	TRBV12-3/TRBV12-4	TRBJ2-1	-	CASSFLAPGAEQFF	TGTGCCAGCAGTTTTCTAGCGCCCGGGGCGGAGCAGTTCTTC
-	TRBV6-1	TRBJ2-5	few	CASSALTGHQETQYF	TGTGCCAGCAGTGCCTTGACGGGACACCAAGAGACCCAGTACTTC
TRBD1	TRBV7-9	TRBJ1-3	-	CASSLAGSRGNTIYF	TGTGCCAGCAGCTTAGCAGGTTCCAGGGGGAACACCATATATTTT
-	TRBV5-6	TRBJ2-3	-	CASSLSSADTQYF	TGTGCCAGCAGCTTGAGTTCGGCGGATACGCAGTATTTT
-	TRBV11-1	TRBJ2-1	-	CASSSLRGGSGIPQAYNEQFF	TGTGCCAGCAGCTCCCTCCGTGGGGGGTCGGGAATCCCCCAGGCATACAATGAGCAGTTCTTC
-	TRBV7-2	TRBJ1-5	-	CASSLGAVQPQHF	TGTGCCAGCAGCTTAGGGGCAGTGCAGCCCCAGCATTTT
-	TRBV5-1	TRBJ2-5	-	CASSLVGQGGQETQYF	TGCGCCAGCAGCTTGGTGGGGCAGGGAGGACAAGAGACCCAGTACTTC
-	TRBV7-6	TRBJ1-2	-	CASSPGGGHYGYTF	TGTGCCAGCAGCCCGGGCGGGGGACACTATGGCTACACCTTC
-	TRBV5-6	TRBJ2-5	-	CASSPEWRGGETQYF	TGTGCCAGCAGCCCAGAATGGAGGGGCGGAGAGACCCAGTACTTC
TRBD2	TRBV4-3	TRBJ2-5	-	CASSQDLALAGRTQETQYF	TGCGCCAGCAGCCAAGATTTGGCCTTAGCGGGGCGAACTCAAGAGACCCAGTACTTC
-	TRBV29-1	TRBJ2-1	-	CSARIRVHEQFF	TGCAGCGCCCGAATAAGGGTACATGAGCAGTTCTTC
-	TRBV12-3/TRBV12-4	TRBJ2-7	-	CASSFSPGTASYDF	TGTGCCAGCAGTTTCAGCCCCGGGACCGCATCATATGACTTC
-	TRBV28	TRBJ1-2	-	CASSVAGTSIGGYTF	TGTGCCAGCAGCGTCGCGGGGACATCCATAGGCGGCTACACCTTC
-	TRBV2	TRBJ1-2	once	CASSEGGYTF	TGTGCCAGCAGTGAGGGCGGCTACACCTTC
TRBD1	TRBV7-8	TRBJ2-2	once	CASSWGTGNTGELFF	TGTGCCAGCAGCTGGGGGACAGGCAACACCGGGGAGCTGTTTTTT
TRBD1	TRBV7-6	TRBJ2-7	-	CASSLVVGQGGGGYEQYF	TGTGCCAGCAGCTTAGTAGTGGGACAGGGAGGAGGCGGCTACGAGCAGTACTTC
TRBD2	TRBV6-2/TRBV6-3	TRBJ2-2	-	CASTPGLAGTGELFF	TGTGCCAGCACCCCGGGACTAGCGGGCACCGGGGAGCTGTTTTTT
-	TRBV6-2/TRBV6-3	TRBJ1-5	once	CASSRATVSQRNQPQHF	TGTGCCAGCAGTCGGGCTACGGTAAGCCAACGCAATCAGCCCCAGCATTTT
-	TRBV2	TRBJ2-7	-	CASSVGDNGQYF	TGTGCCAGCAGTGTTGGCGACAATGGGCAGTACTTC